Listed below are T cell receptor beta chains from one sample, sequenced in a study of long-term antiretroviral therapy in people with HIV. The method was immunoSEQ multiplex PCR; TCRdb's version includes in-frame clones alone and lacks a portion of them. The profile shows tens of thousands of clones, over 80% of them singletons. The sample in question was unsorted PBMCs, obtained 1.6 years after starting antiretroviral therapy. Receptors were obtained from a man aged 40-49 years with HIV. CDR3s include the opening cysteine and the closing phenylalanine or tryptophan. The D gene is left open where the match is weak. Rows give clone size only sometimes, using once, few, many, or a class for an expanded clone.

cdr3_nt cdr3_aa v_call d_call j_call clone_size
TGTGCCAGCAGTTCAGACAGGTCGAAAGCTTTCTTT CASSSDRSKAFF TRBV27 NA TRBJ1-1 few
TGTGCCAGCAGCTTCGGGACTAGCGGCTACGAGCAGTACTTC CASSFGTSGYEQYF TRBV11-2 TRBD2 TRBJ2-7 NA
TGTGCCAGCAGCTTCGCCCCTAGCGGGAGTTTTAGTGAGCAGTTCTTC CASSFAPSGSFSEQFF TRBV7-6 TRBD2 TRBJ2-1 once
TGTGCCAGCAGTGAAGAAGAAGCAGGGTTTTTGTTCACTGAAGCTTTCTTT CASSEEEAGFLFTEAFF TRBV6-1 NA TRBJ1-1 NA
TGTGCCAGCAGCGTAGGGGGACTAGCGGGAGGGCCCCCCTCCTACAATGAGCAGTTCTTC CASSVGGLAGGPPSYNEQFF TRBV9 TRBD2 TRBJ2-1 NA
TGTGCCAGCGCCGGCGGTACGCACGGAGATGAGCAGTTCTTC CASAGGTHGDEQFF TRBV11-3 NA TRBJ2-1 NA
TGTGCCAGCAGCCAAGGGACAGGGGGGTTAACGAACACTGAAGCTTTCTTT CASSQGTGGLTNTEAFF TRBV13 TRBD1 TRBJ1-1 few
TGTGCCAGCAGTGGGCGGGGTGGGGCTAACTATGGCTACACCTTC CASSGRGGANYGYTF TRBV6-1 NA TRBJ1-2 NA
TGTGCCACCCGATTTACACTGGAGGGGGACCGTTACAATGAGCAGTTCTTC CATRFTLEGDRYNEQFF TRBV10-3 NA TRBJ2-1 once
TGTGCCAGCAGCGTAGGAAGCGGGGGGGCCTACGAGCAGTACTTC CASSVGSGGAYEQYF TRBV9 TRBD2 TRBJ2-7 NA
TGTGCCTGGGATACAGGGGAAGCTGAAGCTTTCTTT CAWDTGEAEAFF TRBV30 TRBD1 TRBJ1-1 NA
TGTGCCAGCAGCGTGTCGGTTTCTGGAAACACCATATATTTT CASSVSVSGNTIYF TRBV9 NA TRBJ1-3 NA
TGTGCCATCAGTGAGGGGGACATGGCTAATGAAAAACTGTTTTTT CAISEGDMANEKLFF TRBV10-3 NA TRBJ1-4 NA
TGTGCCATCAGTTCACAGGGCTCCGAGCAGTACTTC CAISSQGSEQYF TRBV10-3 NA TRBJ2-7 NA
TGTGCCAGCTCACCACCTTTCCGGCCCACCGGGGAGCTGTTTTTT CASSPPFRPTGELFF TRBV18 NA TRBJ2-2 once
TGTGCCAGCAGCCTCAGGACAGGTACTATCGATAGCACTGAAGCTTTCTTT CASSLRTGTIDSTEAFF TRBV4-2 TRBD1 TRBJ1-1 NA
TGTGCCAGCAGTCCCGGGGGGGGGATCGAGCAGTACTTC CASSPGGGIEQYF TRBV27 TRBD2 TRBJ2-7 NA